A single T cell receptor (beta chain) is shown here with its context. Germline-derived CDR1 and CDR2 are ENHRY and SYGVKD. The CDR3 sequence is 15 residues long. Trimming took 4 bases from V and 1 from J, leaving 11 bases between them. This entry comes from a study of blood T cell repertoires in COVID-19. Profiled with immunoSEQ multiplex PCR; TCRdb holds only in-frame clones, not every one. The sample has 250,000 to 350,000 clones, about four fifths seen once. The chain links TRBV10-3 to TRBJ2-4; weak D call: TRBD2 (5 bases). The receptor was derived from a human donor with COVID-19, enrolled during active disease. The donor label of this sample is uncertain. Sequenced sample: peripheral blood. The CDR3 region has the DNA TGTGCCATCAGTGGGGCCGGGATGGCCAAAAACATTCAGTACTTC. Residues: CAISGAGMAKNIQYF.